Each of the 25 T cell receptor beta chains below was sequenced from the same sample in a study of memory CD4+ T cells and cytomegalovirus serostatus. The method was immunoSEQ multiplex PCR; TCRdb's version includes in-frame clones alone and lacks a portion of them. The sample consists of 55,000 to 60,000 clones, around 80% of them appearing once. The sort gate was single viable CD3+CD4+CD8-CD45RO+ cells for memory CD4+ T cells. Specimen: memory CD4+ T cells from blood. All receptors come from an adult in good health and CMV-seronegative.

CDR3 sequence reads: CASSVVEGSGELFF. CDR3 coding DNA: TGTGCCAGCAGCGTAGTGGAGGGTTCCGGGGAGCTGTTTTTT. The V gene is TRBV9, the J gene TRBJ2-2; weak D call: TRBD2 (6 bases). Looked up from germline, CDR1 is SGDLS and CDR2 is YYNGEE. The CDR3 runs 14 residues. Between the trimmed V and J ends, which lost 0 bases and 6 bases, there was a span of 9 bases.

This sequence joins TRBV18 and TRBJ2-7; weak D call: TRBD2 (6 bases). The CDR3 covers 14 residues. Germline assignment: CDR1 KGHSH and CDR2 LQKENI. Trimming took off 5 bases at V and 3 bases at J, with 14 bases between the two ends. CDR3 in DNA: TGTGCCAGCTCAGCCGGACTAACCCTCTACGAGCAGTACTTC. Translating gives CASSAGLTLYEQYF.

V and J are TRBV5-5 and TRBJ1-3; the D is unclear. With 1 base removed from V and 4 bases from J, the gap between germline ends came to 9 bases. This CDR3 has 14 amino acids. CDR1 is SGHKS, CDR2 YYEKEE, per germline (reference sequence). The CDR3 loop is CASSLMGAGNTIYF. CDR3 nucleotide sequence: TGTGCCAGCAGCTTGATGGGAGCGGGAAACACCATATATTTT.

This chain joins TRBV9 and TRBJ2-1; tentatively, D is TRBD2 (7 bases). Germline lookup yields CDR1 SGDLS and CDR2 YYNGEE. CDR3 length: 17 residues. Trimming left V 3 bases short and J 3 bases short, with 19 bases between. The CDR3 region is CASSARGLAAFYNEQFF. For the CDR3, the DNA is TGTGCCAGCAGCGCCCGGGGGCTAGCGGCTTTCTACAATGAGCAGTTCTTC.

J is TRBJ1-1 and V is TRBV7-9; 9 nucleotides align to TRBD1. Losses at the gene ends were 6 bases for V and 3 bases for J; bases not matched to a gene: 8. The CDR3 is 15 residues long. Germline V CDR1 and CDR2: SEHNR, FQNEAQ (reference sequence). In DNA form, the CDR3 reads TGTGCCAGCAGTCAAACAGGGGGCTGGTACACTGAAGCTTTCTTT. It is translated as CASSQTGGWYTEAFF.

CDR3 protein: CASSPTGTSGRTTDTQYF. Written as DNA, the CDR3 is TGTGCCAGCAGCCCGACCGGGACTAGCGGGAGGACCACAGATACGCAGTATTTT. The chain uses TRBV7-9 and TRBJ2-3; 15 nucleotides match TRBD2. J gave up 2 bases and V 5 bases, and 8 bases lay outside the gene matches. The CDR3 has 18 amino acids. Germline values: CDR1 SEHNR, CDR2 FQNEAQ (reference sequence).

The CDR3 region is CASSSGPGTDTQYF. The CDR3 nucleotides are TGTGCCAGCAGCTCCGGGCCCGGCACAGATACGCAGTATTTT. The rearrangement uses TRBV5-6 and TRBJ2-3, with D hard to call. Germline lookup yields CDR1 SGHDT and CDR2 YYEEEE. V dropped 3 bases and J dropped 1 base, with 9 bases sitting between them. The CDR3 sequence is 14 residues long.

This clone was observed a few times. The CDR3 here is CASSWGQGSYEQYF. The CDR3 DNA reads TGTGCCAGCAGCTGGGGACAGGGTTCCTACGAGCAGTACTTC. V is TRBV7-9 and J is TRBJ2-7; 9 positions agree with TRBD1. This CDR3 is 14 amino acids long. Germline loops: CDR1 SEHNR, CDR2 FQNEAQ (reference sequence). V lost 4 bases, J lost 1 base, and 2 bases stayed unmatched.

This clone was seen only a few times. CDR3 coding DNA: TGTGCCATCGGCCGGGAGGGCCCGTCCGAGCAGTTCTTC. This gives the protein CAIGREGPSEQFF. The rearrangement links TRBV10-3 to TRBJ2-1; TRBD2 agrees at 8 bases. Germline trimming cut 8 bases from V and 10 bases from J; bases unmatched to any gene: 10. This CDR3 is 13 amino acids long. Per the germline V gene, CDR1 is ENHRY and CDR2 is SYGVKD.

This clone was recorded once. The rearrangement links TRBV19 to TRBJ2-7; 10 bases agree with TRBD1. CDR3 length: 15 residues. The trim removed 4 bases at V and 1 base at J, leaving 4 bases unmatched. From germline, CDR1 is LNHDA and CDR2 SQIVND (reference sequence). The CDR3 region has the DNA TGTGCCAGTAGTAGATGGGACAGGGGTTCCTACGAGCAGTACTTC. Its protein is CASSRWDRGSYEQYF.

The chain employs TRBV11-2 and TRBJ2-1; D call uncertain. Germline CDR1 and CDR2: SGHAT and FQNNGV. V shed 4 bases and J shed 9 bases, with 19 bases lying between them. This CDR3 is 15 amino acids long. CDR3 amino acids: CASSSRPARPSEQFF. The CDR3, as DNA: TGTGCCAGCAGCTCCCGGCCGGCGAGACCCAGTGAGCAGTTCTTC.

The chain combines TRBV5-4 with TRBJ2-5; 8 nucleotides align to TRBD1. Germline V CDR1 and CDR2: SGHNT, YYREEE (reference sequence). The trim removed 4 bases at V and 1 base at J, leaving 3 bases unmatched. CDR3 length equals 14 residues. CDR3 protein: CASSRGQGQETQYF. CDR3 nucleotides: TGTGCCAGCAGCCGCGGACAGGGCCAAGAGACCCAGTACTTC.

V is TRBV27 and J is TRBJ2-2, with TRBD1 as a possible D gene (5 bases). V was trimmed by 6 bases and J by 0 bases, leaving 11 bases between them. This CDR3 has 15 amino acids. Germline V gene data show CDR1 as MNHEY and CDR2 as SMNVEV (reference sequence). CDR3 coding DNA: TGTGCCAGCAGAAAGGGGAATACGAACACCGGGGAGCTGTTTTTT. It codes for CASRKGNTNTGELFF.

The CDR3 region is CASSLDPIYEQYF. For the CDR3, the DNA is TGTGCCAGCAGCTTAGACCCAATCTACGAGCAGTACTTC. J is TRBJ2-7 and V is TRBV7-9; D remains ambiguous. Deletions cut 1 base from V and 3 bases from J, with 7 bases between. Germline V gene sequence: CDR1 SEHNR, CDR2 FQNEAQ (reference sequence). The CDR3 has 13 residues.

The chain employs TRBV5-6 and TRBJ2-5; tentatively, D is TRBD2 (7 bases). This CDR3 has 14 residues. V dropped 4 bases and J dropped 9 bases, with 19 bases sitting between them. The germline V gene encodes CDR1 SGHDT and CDR2 YYEEEE. Here the CDR3 reads CASSTTGGRVAQYF. The CDR3 nucleotides are TGTGCCAGCAGCACGACGGGGGGCCGGGTGGCCCAGTACTTC.

The chain employs TRBV28 and TRBJ1-5; no clear D. The CDR3 is made up of 10 amino acids. The V gene lost 5 bases and the J gene lost 7 bases, with 3 bases spanning the gap. Germline V gene data show CDR1 as MDHEN and CDR2 as SYDVKM. The CDR3 DNA is TGTGCCAGCAGTCCACAGCCCCAGCATTTT. It specifies CASSPQPQHF.

The rearrangement uses TRBV10-3 and TRBJ1-4; a weak D match, TRBD1 (5 bases). This CDR3 comprises 15 residues. Germline V gene data show CDR1 as ENHRY and CDR2 as SYGVKD. Trimming shortened V by 6 bases and J by 1 base, and 12 bases separated the two germline ends. The CDR3 region has the DNA TGTGCCATCAGCCCTTCAGGGATAACTAATGAAAAACTGTTTTTT. Translating it yields CAISPSGITNEKLFF.

This clone was observed a single time. The rearrangement joins TRBV19 to TRBJ1-5, with D maybe TRBD1 (6 bases). The CDR3 runs 17 residues. Germline values: CDR1 LNHDA, CDR2 SQIVND (reference sequence). V was clipped by 4 bases and J by 2 bases, with 18 bases between them. As DNA, the CDR3 is TGTGCCAGTAGTACCACCAATTGGGGGCGCGGCAATCAGCCCCAGCATTTT. This codes for CASSTTNWGRGNQPQHF.

The V and J genes are TRBV28 and TRBJ2-5; D ambiguous. Germline V CDR1 and CDR2: MDHEN, SYDVKM. Trimming pared 2 bases from V and 4 bases from J, leaving 8 bases between. This CDR3 spans 13 amino acids. In nucleotides, the CDR3 is TGTGCCAGCAGTTTAAGGCTCGGAGAGACCCAGTACTTC. Amino acids: CASSLRLGETQYF.

The chain couples TRBV7-8 to TRBJ1-5; D is undetermined. Trimming took 2 bases from V and 0 from J, leaving 8 bases between them. This CDR3 has 15 amino acids. Germline V gene lookup returns CDR1 SGHVS and CDR2 FQNEAQ. The DNA of the CDR3 is TGTGCCAGCAGCTTACGAAGCCATAGCAATCAGCCCCAGCATTTT. Protein: CASSLRSHSNQPQHF.

This clone was observed a handful of times. The chain has TRBV2 and TRBJ2-7; D uncertain. The V gene's germline CDR1 is SNHLY and CDR2 FYNNEI. This CDR3 has 8 amino acids. Deletions cut 6 bases from V and 12 bases from J, with 6 bases between. The CDR3 DNA is TGTGCCAGCAGCTCCTCGTACTTC. Its protein product is CASSSSYF.

This rearrangement joins TRBV6-1 to TRBJ2-1; D ambiguous. The CDR3 is made up of 14 amino acids. Per the germline V gene, CDR1 is MNHNS and CDR2 is SASEGT. With 4 bases removed from V and 0 bases from J, the gap between germline ends came to 7 bases. As DNA, the CDR3 is TGTGCCAGCAGTGGGCCTTACTCCTACAATGAGCAGTTCTTC. Encoded protein: CASSGPYSYNEQFF.

The gene calls are TRBV4-2 and TRBJ2-1, with D possibly matching TRBD2 (6 bases). Germline-derived CDR1 and CDR2 are LGHNA and YNFKEQ. The CDR3 length is 15 residues. Trimming left V 0 bases short and J 6 bases short, with 12 bases between. CDR3 DNA: TGTGCCAGCAGCCAAGATCTGGGCGGGGCCAATGAGCAGTTCTTC. This translates into CASSQDLGGANEQFF.

This sequence joins TRBV2 and TRBJ2-5; D gene uncertain. The CDR3 covers 12 residues. The germline V and J ends were trimmed by 6 bases and 1 base, with 6 bases remaining between them. CDR1 is SNHLY, CDR2 FYNNEI, per germline. For the CDR3, the DNA is TGTGCCAGCAGCAGCATCCAAGAGACCCAGTACTTC. Its protein product is CASSSIQETQYF.

The V call is TRBV12-5, the J call TRBJ2-7; the D is unclear. The CDR3 is 16 residues long. Germline CDR1 reads LGHNT; CDR2 reads FRNRAP. Trimming pared 5 bases from V and 1 base from J, leaving 18 bases between. CDR3 loop: CASGLPRTRSSYEQYF. The CDR3 DNA follows: TGTGCTAGTGGTCTACCCCGGACCAGGTCGTCCTACGAGCAGTACTTC.